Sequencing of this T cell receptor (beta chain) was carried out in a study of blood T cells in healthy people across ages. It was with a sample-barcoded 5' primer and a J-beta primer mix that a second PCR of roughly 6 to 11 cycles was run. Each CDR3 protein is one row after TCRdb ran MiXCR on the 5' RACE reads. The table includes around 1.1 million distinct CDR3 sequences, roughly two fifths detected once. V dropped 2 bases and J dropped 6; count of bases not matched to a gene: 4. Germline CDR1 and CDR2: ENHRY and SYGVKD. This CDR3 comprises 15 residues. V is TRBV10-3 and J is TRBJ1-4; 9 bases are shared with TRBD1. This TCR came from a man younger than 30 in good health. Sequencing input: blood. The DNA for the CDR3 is TGTGCCATCAGTGAGGGGACAGGGTGGGATGAAAAACTGTTTTTT. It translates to CAISEGTGWDEKLFF.